This T cell receptor (beta chain) was observed in a study of CD8 T cells in Susac syndrome. General study points: Regarding the TCR sequencing and HLA analysis, the study admitted that a relatively small number of individuals were involved.

Sequencing of TCR beta, carried out with a high-throughput approach, was applied to CD8+ and CD4+ T cells from the blood. Control patients had untreated stable or active relapsing-remitting multiple sclerosis by revised McDonald criteria. As to this clonotype: As yet, its antigen is unknown.

Trimming pared 7 bases from V and 0 bases from J, leaving 10 bases between. Germline CDR1 is LNHDA and CDR2 is SQIVND (reference sequence). CDR3 length equals 13 residues. The RNA input was roughly 0.45 to 1 ug, and it was reverse transcribed with random hexamers. An immunoSEQ multiplex PCR generated amplified TCR beta CDR3 products spanning 54 Vbeta and 13 Jbeta. One entry per CDR3 protein, called by TCRdb with MiXCR from the immunoSEQ multiplex PCR reads. In the table there are 200,000 to 250,000 distinct CDR3 sequences, about 95% of which are singletons. Sequencing used CD4+ T cells from PBMCs. J is TRBJ2-7 and V is TRBV19, with D perhaps matching TRBD1 (5 bases). The source is a human donor with multiple sclerosis. The CDR3 DNA is TGTGCCAGTAAGAAAGACAGCTCCTACGAGCAGTACTTC. It codes for CASKKDSSYEQYF.